One and the same sample provided the 11 T cell receptor beta chains below, sequenced in a study of shared clonotypes between healthy human individuals (TCRdb year 2020). For the CD8 naive samples, CD45RO-negative cells were positively selected for CCR7, yielding a CD45RA+CCR7+ population from which TemRA cells were excluded. Libraries came from the immunoSEQ multiplex PCR assay. TCRdb carries this immuneACCESS record with in-frame sequences only. Its versions omit some clonotypes, under half of them owing to an unresolved V gene in the studies checked, with the rest unexplained. In this sample the table shows nearly 600,000 clones, 95% to 96% of which occur a single time. The top ten constitute 0.11% of the sample. Sequences were obtained from naive CD8+ T cells sorted from blood. The cell subset or site label, read with the paper, signifies: CD45RA+CCR7+. The receptors originated from a woman aged 25 to 39 in good health.

This chain links TRBV7-2 with TRBJ2-7, with unresolved D. The CDR3 sequence is 13 residues long. Germline V gives CDR1 SGHTA, CDR2 FQGNSA. The germline V and J ends were trimmed by 3 bases and 1 base, with 7 bases remaining between them. This CDR3 reads CASSFGLSYEQYF. The CDR3 bases are TGTGCCAGCAGCTTCGGCTTATCCTACGAGCAGTACTTC.

The chain combines TRBV7-9 with TRBJ2-5; D might be TRBD1 (6 bases). This CDR3 has 17 amino acids. V was cut by 5 bases and J by 3 bases, with 22 bases left in between. CDR1 is SEHNR, CDR2 FQNEAQ, per germline (reference sequence). The chain's CDR3 is CASSHRTAPNFEETQYF. Written as DNA, the CDR3 is TGTGCCAGCAGCCATCGGACAGCTCCTAACTTCGAAGAGACCCAGTACTTC.

The CDR3, as DNA: TGTGCCAGCAGCTGGGGGGCGGGACAAGAGACCCAGTACTTC. Translating gives CASSWGAGQETQYF. The rearrangement links TRBV27 to TRBJ2-5; D assignment may be TRBD1 or TRBD2 (6 bases each). Germline CDR1 reads MNHEY; CDR2 reads SMNVEV (reference sequence). The CDR3 sequence is 14 residues long. V was clipped by 6 bases and J by 2 bases, with 13 bases between them.

The rearrangement links TRBV21-1 to TRBJ2-1; the tabulated D call, TRBD1, remains unverified against the DNA. TRBV21-1 is noted as a pseudogene. The CDR3 has 16 residues. Here the CDR3 reads CASSNLARGPEDEQFF. The CDR3 DNA reads TGTGCCAGCAGCAACTTAGCGAGGGGGCCCGAGGATGAGCAGTTCTTC.

The chain carries TRBV27 and TRBJ2-7; tentatively, D is TRBD1 or TRBD2 (5 bases each). The germline V gene has CDR1 MNHEY and CDR2 SMNVEV (reference sequence). The CDR3 consists of 15 residues. Trimming left V 5 bases short and J 2 bases short, with 16 bases between. The CDR3 spells CASSPGAGHTYEQYF. The DNA for the CDR3 is TGTGCCAGCAGTCCCGGGGCAGGACATACCTACGAGCAGTACTTC.

The rearrangement links TRBV2 to TRBJ1-2; no definite D call. Trimming left V 0 bases short and J 5 bases short, with 13 bases between. This CDR3 spans 15 amino acids. Germline values: CDR1 SNHLY, CDR2 FYNNEI. Here the CDR3 reads CASSEALTQSYGYTF. CDR3 in DNA: TGTGCCAGCAGTGAAGCTTTAACGCAGTCATATGGCTACACCTTC.

Only a few counts were recorded for this clone. The chain is built from TRBV28 and TRBJ2-7, with 11 bases lining up with TRBD2. The CDR3 is 16 residues long. From germline, CDR1 is MDHEN and CDR2 SYDVKM. V shed 8 bases and J 3 bases; nucleotides not matched to a gene: 12. CDR3 nucleotide sequence: TGTGCCAGCCGCCAGCCGACTAGCGGGACTGACTACGAGCAGTACTTC. It codes for CASRQPTSGTDYEQYF.

V gene TRBV4-1 combines with J gene TRBJ2-7; 8 bases match TRBD2. The CDR3 is made up of 12 amino acids. The J segment lost 6 bases and the V segment lost 2 bases, leaving 0 bases of the junction unmatched. Germline V lookup: CDR1 MGHRA, CDR2 YSYEKL. Here the CDR3 reads CASSQSGSEQYF. CDR3 DNA: TGCGCCAGCAGCCAAAGCGGGAGCGAGCAGTACTTC.

The chain uses TRBV15 and TRBJ2-1, with 10 bases aligning to TRBD1. Per the germline V gene, CDR1 is LNHNV and CDR2 is YYDKDF (reference sequence). The J segment lost 8 bases and the V segment lost 0 bases, leaving 16 bases of the junction unmatched. The CDR3 is 19 amino acids. The CDR3 DNA follows: TGTGCCACCAGCAGAGATCCGCGGGACAGGGGAAGGCGGGGTGATGAGCAGTTCTTC. Protein sequence: CATSRDPRDRGRRGDEQFF.

The V and J genes are TRBV2 and TRBJ2-7; no clear D gene. Trimming cost V 5 bases and J 5 bases, with 10 bases left between them. There are 12 residues in the CDR3. Germline V CDR1 and CDR2: SNHLY, FYNNEI. CDR3 bases: TGTGCCAGCAGTATCAGTCGGGACGAGCAGTACTTC. Its translation: CASSISRDEQYF.

The rearrangement links TRBV27 to TRBJ2-2; perhaps TRBD1 as D (7 bases). This CDR3 spans 17 amino acids. Germline-derived CDR1 and CDR2 are MNHEY and SMNVEV (reference sequence). Trimming removed 3 bases at V and 4 bases at J, with 18 bases between. CDR3 coding DNA: TGTGCCAGCAGTTTCAGGCGGCAGGGGGGACCCACCGGGGAGCTGTTTTTT. Translation gives CASSFRRQGGPTGELFF.